The clone carrying this T cell receptor (beta chain) was detected ten times or more. As yet, its antigen is unknown. The data stem from a study of neurological immune-mediated disorders. The germline gives CDR1 SGHTA, CDR2 FQGNSA. V lost 1 base and J lost 0; bases outside the gene matches: 3. The length of the CDR3 is 17 residues. Specified time point: longitudinal time-point 1 (baseline). From the 5' RACE reads, TCRdb called clonotypes with MiXCR, one entry per CDR3 protein. This sample has some 49,000 distinct CDR3 sequences, with approximately 9.1% found just once. Broader study findings: No sharing of CDR3 amino acid sequences was observed among expanded clones across subjects, suggesting private repertoires in all groups.

Sequenced input: PBMCs. The chain employs TRBV7-2 and TRBJ2-7; TRBD2 matches at 13 bases. This sequence was found in a woman aged 35 to 49 in good health. CDR3 sequence: CASSLGGLAGDSYEQYF. Written as DNA, the CDR3 is TGTGCCAGCAGCTTAGGTGGACTAGCGGGGGACTCCTACGAGCAGTACTTC.